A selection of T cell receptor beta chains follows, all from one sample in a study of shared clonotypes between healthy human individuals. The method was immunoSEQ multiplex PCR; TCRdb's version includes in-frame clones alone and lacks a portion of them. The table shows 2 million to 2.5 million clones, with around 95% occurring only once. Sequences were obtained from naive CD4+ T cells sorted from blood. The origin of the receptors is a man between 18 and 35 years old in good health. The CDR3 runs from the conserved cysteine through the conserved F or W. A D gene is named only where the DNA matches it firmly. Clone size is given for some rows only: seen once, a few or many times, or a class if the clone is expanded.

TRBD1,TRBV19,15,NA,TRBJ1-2,TGTGCCAGTAGTTCGACCCGGACAGGGGGCCCTGGCTACACCTTC,CASSSTRTGGPGYTF
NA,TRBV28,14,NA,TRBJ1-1,TGTGCCAGCAGCTCACTCAGGCACCCCTTTGAAGCTTTCTTT,CASSSLRHPFEAFF
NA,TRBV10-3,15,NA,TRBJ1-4,TGTGCCATCAGTACCGGGACGGAGGGACGGGGAAAACTGTTTTTT,CAISTGTEGRGKLFF
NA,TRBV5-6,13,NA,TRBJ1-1,TGTGCCAGCAGCTACAATACAGGCTCCGAGGCTTTCTTT,CASSYNTGSEAFF
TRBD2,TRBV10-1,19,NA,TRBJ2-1,TGCGCCAGCAGTGAATTGGCAGGGACTAGCGGAAGCTCCTACAATGAGCAGTTCTTC,CASSELAGTSGSSYNEQFF
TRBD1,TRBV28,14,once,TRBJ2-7,TGTGCCAGCAGTTTAGGACAGGGGATCGACGAGCAGTACTTC,CASSLGQGIDEQYF
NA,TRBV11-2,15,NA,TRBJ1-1,TGTGCCAGCAGCTTATCACGGGGCCCGAACACTGAAGCTTTCTTT,CASSLSRGPNTEAFF
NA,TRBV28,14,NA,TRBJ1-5,TGTGCCAGCAGTCCCACCTTAGGCAATCAGCCCCAGCATTTT,CASSPTLGNQPQHF
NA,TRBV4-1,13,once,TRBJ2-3,TGCGCCAGCAGCCGAATGAATTGGGATACGCAGTATTTT,CASSRMNWDTQYF
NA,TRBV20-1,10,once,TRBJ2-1,TGCAGTGCTAGTGCGCAGGAGCAGTTCTTC,CSASAQEQFF
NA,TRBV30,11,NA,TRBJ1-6,TGTGCCTGGAGCGACAGTTCACCCCTCCACTTT,CAWSDSSPLHF
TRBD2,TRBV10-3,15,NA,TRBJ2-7,TGTGCCATCAGCTGGACTAGCGGGAGTCTCAACGAGCAGTACTTC,CAISWTSGSLNEQYF
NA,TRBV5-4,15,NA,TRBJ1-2,TGTGCCAGCAGCTCGGTTAAGGGTGCGGACTATGGCTACACCTTC,CASSSVKGADYGYTF
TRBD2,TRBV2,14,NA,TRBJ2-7,TGTGCCAGCAGGGAGCGGGAAAGCTCCTACGAGCAGTACTTC,CASRERESSYEQYF
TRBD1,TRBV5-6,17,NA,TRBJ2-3,TGTGCCAGCAGCTCTTTACTCGGACAGGGGTCCACAGATACGCAGTATTTT,CASSSLLGQGSTDTQYF
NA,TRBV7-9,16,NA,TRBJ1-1,TGTGCCAGCAGACTATTGACAGGAGCTTCGAACACTGAAGCTTTCTTT,CASRLLTGASNTEAFF
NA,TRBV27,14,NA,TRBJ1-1,TGTGCCAGCAGTTTAGTCTACCTGAACACTGAAGCTTTCTTT,CASSLVYLNTEAFF
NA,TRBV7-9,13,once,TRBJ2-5,TGTGCCAGCAGTTTTTCTGGATCAGAGACCCAGTACTTC,CASSFSGSETQYF
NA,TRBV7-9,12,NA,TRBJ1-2,TGTGCCAGCAGCTTAGGAGGAAATGGCTACACCTTC,CASSLGGNGYTF
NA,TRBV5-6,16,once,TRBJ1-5,TGTGCCAGCAGCCCAGGACTAGGGGGGCCTAATCAGCCCCAGCATTTT,CASSPGLGGPNQPQHF
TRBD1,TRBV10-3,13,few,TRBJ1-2,TGTGCCATCACCGAGGACAGGGGCTATGGCTACACCTTC,CAITEDRGYGYTF
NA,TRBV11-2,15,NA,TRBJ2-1,TGTGCCAGCAGCTTAGACTACCCCACCTACAATGAGCAGTTCTTC,CASSLDYPTYNEQFF
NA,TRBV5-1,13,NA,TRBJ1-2,TGCGCCAGCAGTCGCGGACGGACATATGGCTACACCTTC,CASSRGRTYGYTF
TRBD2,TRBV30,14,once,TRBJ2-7,TGTGCCTGGAGTGTAATCGGGACTATATACGAGCAGTACTTC,CAWSVIGTIYEQYF
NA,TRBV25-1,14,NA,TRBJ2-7,TGTGCCAGCAGTGAGACCCGGAGCTCCTACGAGCAGTACTTC,CASSETRSSYEQYF
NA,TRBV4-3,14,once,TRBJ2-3,TGCGCCAGCAGCCAAAAAAGGGCGGGGGATACGCAGTATTTT,CASSQKRAGDTQYF
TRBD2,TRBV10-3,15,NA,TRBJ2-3,TGTGCCATCAGGACTAGCGGGAGTTTTATGGATACGCAGTATTTT,CAIRTSGSFMDTQYF
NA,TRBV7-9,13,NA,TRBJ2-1,TGTGCCAGCAGCACGGACTGGTACAATGAGCAGTTCTTC,CASSTDWYNEQFF
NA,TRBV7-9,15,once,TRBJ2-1,TGTGCCAGCAGCTTAGGGGCCACGGGGGGCGGTGAGCAGTTCTTC,CASSLGATGGGEQFF
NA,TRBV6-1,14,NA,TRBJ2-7,TGTGCCAGCAGTACCCGGACAGTCTCCTACGAGCAGTACTTC,CASSTRTVSYEQYF
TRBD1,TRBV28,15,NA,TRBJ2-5,TGTGCCAGCAGGTTGGGTTGGGACAGCCAAGAGACCCAGTACTTC,CASRLGWDSQETQYF
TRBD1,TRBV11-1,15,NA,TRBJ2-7,TGTGCCAGCAGCTTAGGCCGGGACAGCCCCTACGAGCAGTACTTC,CASSLGRDSPYEQYF
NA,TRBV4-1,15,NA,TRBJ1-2,TGCGCCAGCAGCGAACGGGACCGATACCTCGGCGGCTACACCTTC,CASSERDRYLGGYTF
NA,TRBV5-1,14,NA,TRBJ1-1,TGCGCCAGCAGCCCCGGGGGAGGGAACACTGAAGCTTTCTTT,CASSPGGGNTEAFF
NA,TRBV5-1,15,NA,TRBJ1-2,TGCGCCAGCAGCTTGGTATCGGGATGGGACTATGGCTACACCTTC,CASSLVSGWDYGYTF
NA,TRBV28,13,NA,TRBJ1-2,TGTGCCAGCAGTCTACAGGGCAACTATGGCTACACCTTC,CASSLQGNYGYTF
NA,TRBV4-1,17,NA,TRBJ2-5,TGCGCCAGCAGCCGGGGACCCTCCGGGACATACCAAGAGACCCAGTACTTC,CASSRGPSGTYQETQYF
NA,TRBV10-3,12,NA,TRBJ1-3,TGTGCCATCAGCAAACCTGGAAACACCATATATTTT,CAISKPGNTIYF
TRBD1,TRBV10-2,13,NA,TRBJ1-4,TGCGCCAGCAGTGGACAGGGGGAGGGAAAACTGTTTTTT,CASSGQGEGKLFF
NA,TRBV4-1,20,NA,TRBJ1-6,TGCGCCAGCAGCCAAGGGCGTAGGGACCGGGGATCCTCCTATAATTCACCCCTCCACTTT,CASSQGRRDRGSSYNSPLHF
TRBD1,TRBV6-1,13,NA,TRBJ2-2,TGTGCCAGCGCAACAGGGGGCGTCGGGGAGCTGTTTTTT,CASATGGVGELFF
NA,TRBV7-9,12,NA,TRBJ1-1,TGTGCCAGCAGCCCCGGACAGCTTGAAGCTTTCTTT,CASSPGQLEAFF
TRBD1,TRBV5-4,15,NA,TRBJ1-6,TGTGCCAGCAGCTTTTCAGGGGGCGTTAGTTCACCCCTCCACTTT,CASSFSGGVSSPLHF
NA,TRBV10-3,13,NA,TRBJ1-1,TGTGCCATCAGGGGAGGATACGGGACTGAAGCTTTCTTT,CAIRGGYGTEAFF
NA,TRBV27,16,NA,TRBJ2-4,TGTGCCAGCAGTTCCGGACGGAGCAGATCCAAAAACATTCAGTACTTC,CASSSGRSRSKNIQYF
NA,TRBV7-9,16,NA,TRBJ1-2,TGTGCCAGCAGCTTAGCTGGGAGGGTTACGAGCTATGGCTACACCTTC,CASSLAGRVTSYGYTF
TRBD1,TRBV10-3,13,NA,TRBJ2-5,TGTGCCATCAGTACGGGACAGCGAGAGACCCAGTACTTC,CAISTGQRETQYF
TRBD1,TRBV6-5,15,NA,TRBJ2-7,TGTGCCAGCAGTTACTCTGGGACAGGGTCCTACGAGCAGTACTTC,CASSYSGTGSYEQYF
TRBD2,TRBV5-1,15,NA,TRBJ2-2,TGCGCCAGCAGCTTGCCAGCGGGAGGGCCCGGGGAGCTGTTTTTT,CASSLPAGGPGELFF
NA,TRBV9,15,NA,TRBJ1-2,TGTGCCAGCAGCCACGAGACAGCATTTGCCTATGGCTACACCTTC,CASSHETAFAYGYTF
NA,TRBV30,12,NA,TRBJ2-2,TGTGTTTACGGCCCTCAGCCCGGGGAGCTGTTTTTT,CVYGPQPGELFF
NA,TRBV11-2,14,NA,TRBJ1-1,TGTGCCAGCAGCTTAGAGGGAGGGAACACTGAAGCTTTCTTT,CASSLEGGNTEAFF